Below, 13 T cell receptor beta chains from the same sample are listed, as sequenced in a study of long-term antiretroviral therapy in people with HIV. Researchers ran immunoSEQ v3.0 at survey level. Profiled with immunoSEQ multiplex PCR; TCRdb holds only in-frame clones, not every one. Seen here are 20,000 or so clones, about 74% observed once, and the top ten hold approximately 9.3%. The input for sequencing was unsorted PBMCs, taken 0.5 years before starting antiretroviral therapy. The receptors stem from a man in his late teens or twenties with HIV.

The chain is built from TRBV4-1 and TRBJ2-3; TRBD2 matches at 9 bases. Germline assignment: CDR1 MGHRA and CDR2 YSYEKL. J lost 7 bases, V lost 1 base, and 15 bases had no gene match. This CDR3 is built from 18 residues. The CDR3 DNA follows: TGCGCCAGCAGCCAAGGGGGGCCGGGGAGCGGGGGGCATCATACGCAGTATTTT. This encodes CASSQGGPGSGGHHTQYF.

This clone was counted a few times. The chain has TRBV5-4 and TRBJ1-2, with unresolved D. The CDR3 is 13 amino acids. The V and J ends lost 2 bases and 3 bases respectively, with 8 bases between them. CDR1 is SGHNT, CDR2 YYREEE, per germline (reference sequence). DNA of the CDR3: TGTGCCAGCAGCTTTAACGCCGACTATGGCTACACCTTC. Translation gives CASSFNADYGYTF.

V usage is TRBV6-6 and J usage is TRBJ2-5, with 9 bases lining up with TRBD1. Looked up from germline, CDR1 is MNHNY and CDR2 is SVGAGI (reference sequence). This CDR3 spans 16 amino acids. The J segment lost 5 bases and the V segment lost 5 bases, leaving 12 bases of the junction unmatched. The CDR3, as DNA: TGTGCCAGCAGTGTCCCGGGACAGGGAGGCGGGGAGACCCAGTACTTC. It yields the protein CASSVPGQGGGETQYF.

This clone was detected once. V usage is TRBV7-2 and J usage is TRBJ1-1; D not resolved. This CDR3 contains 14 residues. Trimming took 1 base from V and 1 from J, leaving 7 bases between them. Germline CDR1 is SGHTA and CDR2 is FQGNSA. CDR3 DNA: TGTGCCAGCAGCTTAGTCTGGGGGAACACTGAAGCTTTCTTT. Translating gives CASSLVWGNTEAFF.

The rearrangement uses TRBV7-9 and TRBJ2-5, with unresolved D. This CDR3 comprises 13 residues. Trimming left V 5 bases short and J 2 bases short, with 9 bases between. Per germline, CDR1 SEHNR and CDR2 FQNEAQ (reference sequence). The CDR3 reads CASSARAQETQYF. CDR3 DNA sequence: TGTGCCAGCAGCGCTCGAGCACAAGAGACCCAGTACTTC. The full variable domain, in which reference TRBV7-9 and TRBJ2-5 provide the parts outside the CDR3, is DTGVSQNPRHKITKRGQNVTFRCDPISEHNRLYWYRQTLGQGPEFLTYFQNEAQLEKSRLLSDRFSAERPKGSFSTLEIQRTEQGDSAMYLCASSARAQETQYFGPGTRLLVL.

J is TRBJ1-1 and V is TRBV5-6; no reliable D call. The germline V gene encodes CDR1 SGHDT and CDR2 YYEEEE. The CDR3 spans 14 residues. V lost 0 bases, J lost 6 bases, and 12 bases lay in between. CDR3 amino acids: CASSLGSAYAEAFF. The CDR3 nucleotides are TGTGCCAGCAGCTTGGGATCAGCCTACGCTGAAGCTTTCTTT.

CDR3 region: CASSIGGRGGTLEAFF. The CDR3, as DNA: TGTGCCAGTAGTATAGGGGGGAGGGGCGGAACCCTTGAAGCTTTCTTT. The chain uses TRBV19 and TRBJ1-1; TRBD1 might be the D (5 bases). V shed 1 base and J shed 7 bases, with 19 bases lying between them. CDR1 is LNHDA and CDR2 is SQIVND in the germline V gene (reference sequence). This CDR3 contains 16 residues.

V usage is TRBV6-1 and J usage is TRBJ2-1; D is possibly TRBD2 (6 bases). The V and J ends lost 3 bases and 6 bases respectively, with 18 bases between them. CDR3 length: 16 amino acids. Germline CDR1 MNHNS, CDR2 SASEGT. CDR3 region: CASSEPLSDYTNEQFF. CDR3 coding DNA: TGTGCCAGCAGTGAGCCGTTATCGGACTACACCAATGAGCAGTTCTTC.

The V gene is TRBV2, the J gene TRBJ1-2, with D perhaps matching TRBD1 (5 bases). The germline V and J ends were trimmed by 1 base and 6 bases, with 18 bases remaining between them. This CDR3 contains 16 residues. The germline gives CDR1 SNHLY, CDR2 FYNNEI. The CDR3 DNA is TGTGCCAGCAGTGAAGGGCAGGCGTGGGACCCCGATGGCTACACCTTC. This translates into CASSEGQAWDPDGYTF.

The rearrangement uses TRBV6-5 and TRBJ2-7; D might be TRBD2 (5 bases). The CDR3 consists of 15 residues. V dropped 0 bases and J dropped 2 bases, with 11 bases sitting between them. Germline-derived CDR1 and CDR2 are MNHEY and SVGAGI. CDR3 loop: CASSYSVGETYEQYF. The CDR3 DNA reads TGTGCCAGCAGTTACTCGGTCGGGGAAACCTACGAGCAGTACTTC.

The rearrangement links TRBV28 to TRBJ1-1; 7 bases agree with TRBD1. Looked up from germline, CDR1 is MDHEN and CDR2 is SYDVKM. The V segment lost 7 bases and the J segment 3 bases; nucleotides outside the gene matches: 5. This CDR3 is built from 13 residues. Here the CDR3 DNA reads TGTGCCAGCATCTCGACAGGGCACACTGAAGCTTTCTTT. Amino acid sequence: CASISTGHTEAFF. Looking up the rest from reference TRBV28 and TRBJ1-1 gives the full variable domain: DVKVTQSSRYLVKRTGEKVFLECVQDMDHENMFWYRQDPGLGLRLIYFSYDVKMKEKGDIPEGYSVSREKKERFSLILESASTNQTSMYLCASISTGHTEAFFGQGTRLTVV.

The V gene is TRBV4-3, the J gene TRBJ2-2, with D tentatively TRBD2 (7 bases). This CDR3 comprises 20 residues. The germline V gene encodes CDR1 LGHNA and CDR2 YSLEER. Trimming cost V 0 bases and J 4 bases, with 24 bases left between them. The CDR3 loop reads CASSQDIGGGLGVGTGELFF. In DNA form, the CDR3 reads TGCGCCAGCAGCCAAGATATAGGGGGAGGGTTGGGAGTAGGCACCGGGGAGCTGTTTTTT.

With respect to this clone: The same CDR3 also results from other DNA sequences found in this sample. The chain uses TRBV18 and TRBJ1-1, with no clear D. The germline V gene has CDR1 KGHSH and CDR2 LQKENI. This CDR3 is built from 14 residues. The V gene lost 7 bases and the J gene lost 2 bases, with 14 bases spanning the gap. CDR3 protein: CASYQFDTNTEAFF. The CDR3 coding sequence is TGTGCCAGCTACCAATTCGACACTAACACTGAAGCTTTCTTT. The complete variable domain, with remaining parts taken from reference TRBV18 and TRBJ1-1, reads NAGVMQNPRHLVRRRGQEARLRCSPMKGHSHVYWYRQLPEEGLKFMVYLQKENIIDESGMPKERFSAEFPKEGPSILRIQQVVRGDSAAYFCASYQFDTNTEAFFGQGTRLTVV.